Presented here are 19 T cell receptor beta chains from one specimen sequenced in a study of shared clonotypes between healthy human individuals. The assay was immunoSEQ multiplex PCR, and TCRdb's table has in-frame clones only and misses some. The data contain 2.3 million or so clones, 90% to 95% of them singletons. The source material was naive CD4+ T cells from PBMCs. As to subset: CD45RA+ positively selected. Every receptor here comes from a man aged 18 to 30 in good health. Some clones in this sample may be carry-over from other donors' samples.

The chain is built from TRBV7-3 and TRBJ2-5, with no clear D. The CDR3 runs to 12 residues. CDR1 and CDR2 (germline): SGHTA, FQGTGA. The V gene lost 5 bases and the J gene lost 4 bases, with 8 bases spanning the gap. The DNA of the CDR3 is TGTGCCAGCAGCCGCCTAGGAGAGACCCAGTACTTC. Amino acids: CASSRLGETQYF.

This clone was counted once. V is TRBV7-2 and J is TRBJ2-2; a possible D gene is TRBD1 (5 bases). V was pared by 5 bases and J by 4 bases, with 14 bases between. The germline V gene has CDR1 SGHTA and CDR2 FQGNSA. The CDR3 is 15 amino acids. Written as DNA, the CDR3 is TGTGCCAGCAGCAAAGGGGCTGTAGCCACCGGGGAGCTGTTTTTT. It encodes CASSKGAVATGELFF.

The V and J genes are TRBV2 and TRBJ2-7; 7 bases are shared with TRBD2. The CDR3 is 17 residues long. V was pared by 2 bases and J by 5 bases, with 15 bases of the junction left unmatched. Germline lookup yields CDR1 SNHLY and CDR2 FYNNEI. Here the CDR3 reads CASSELGFREEADEQYF. DNA of the CDR3: TGTGCCAGCAGTGAATTAGGGTTCCGGGAGGAGGCGGACGAGCAGTACTTC.

This chain joins TRBV6-4 and TRBJ2-2; the D is unclear. This CDR3 has 15 amino acids. Germline V gene data show CDR1 as MRHNA and CDR2 as SNTAGT. V gave up 2 bases and J gave up 4 bases, with 11 bases separating them. The CDR3 sequence is CASSDSSAGTGELFF. The DNA for the CDR3 is TGTGCCAGCAGTGACAGCAGCGCCGGCACCGGGGAGCTGTTTTTT.

For this clone: The identical CDR3 is also encoded by other nucleotide sequences in the sample. The J gene is TRBJ1-3, the V gene TRBV6-1; 9 bases align to TRBD1. The trim removed 6 bases at V and 1 base at J, leaving 1 base unmatched. This CDR3 has 14 amino acids. Germline V gene data show CDR1 as MNHNS and CDR2 as SASEGT. The CDR3 region is CASRGTGSGNTIYF. CDR3 DNA sequence: TGTGCCAGCAGGGGGACAGGGTCTGGAAACACCATATATTTT.

V is TRBV28 and J is TRBJ2-5; D call uncertain. V shed 5 bases and J shed 4 bases, with 11 bases lying between them. Germline values: CDR1 MDHEN, CDR2 SYDVKM. This CDR3 is built from 13 residues. Here the CDR3 reads CASSLQPPETQYF. The CDR3 nucleotides are TGTGCCAGCAGTCTGCAGCCTCCAGAGACCCAGTACTTC. Filled out from reference TRBV28 and TRBJ2-5, the complete variable domain reads DVKVTQSSRYLVKRTGEKVFLECVQDMDHENMFWYRQDPGLGLRLIYFSYDVKMKEKGDIPEGYSVSREKKERFSLILESASTNQTSMYLCASSLQPPETQYFGPGTRLLVL.

The gene calls are TRBV7-2 and TRBJ2-2; no reliable D call. The CDR3 length is 16 residues. CDR1 is SGHTA, CDR2 FQGNSA, per germline. V lost 2 bases and J lost 2, with 12 bases in between. The CDR3 here is CASSLLRSPNTGELFF. The CDR3 nucleotides read TGTGCCAGCAGCTTATTGCGGAGTCCCAACACCGGGGAGCTGTTTTTT.

The chain joins TRBV6-1 to TRBJ1-2; D call uncertain. Trimming removed 7 bases at V and 7 bases at J, with 13 bases between. This CDR3 comprises 12 residues. CDR1 is MNHNS, CDR2 SASEGT, per germline. The CDR3 DNA sequence: TGTGCCAGCACGACCCAATTTGGTGGCTACACCTTC. It is translated as CASTTQFGGYTF.

This chain joins TRBV28 and TRBJ1-5, with 7 bases fitting TRBD1. This CDR3 comprises 12 residues. The germline V gene encodes CDR1 MDHEN and CDR2 SYDVKM. V shed 8 bases, J shed 6 bases, and the junction held 4 bases outside the gene matches. The DNA of the CDR3 is TGTGCCAGCGAGGGGGCAGGTCAGCCCCAGCATTTT. It yields the protein CASEGAGQPQHF.

V is TRBV6-1 and J is TRBJ2-7; D is uncertain. Germline CDR1 reads MNHNS; CDR2 reads SASEGT. Trimming pared 10 bases from V and 0 bases from J, leaving 19 bases between. The CDR3 is made up of 15 amino acids. As DNA, the CDR3 is TGTGCCACCAAACGCCAAGCCCTGAACTCCTACGAGCAGTACTTC. Amino acid sequence: CATKRQALNSYEQYF.

The chain links TRBV6-1 to TRBJ1-2; no definite D call. Trimming pared 2 bases from V and 7 bases from J, leaving 11 bases between. Germline V gives CDR1 MNHNS, CDR2 SASEGT. The CDR3 sequence is 13 residues long. CDR3 coding DNA: TGTGCCAGCAGTGAAAGGCCGCGGGGTGGCTACACCTTC. It yields the protein CASSERPRGGYTF.

This sequence joins TRBV28 and TRBJ2-2, with D unresolved. Trimming removed 2 bases from V and 7 bases from J, with 14 bases in between. Germline V gene sequence: CDR1 MDHEN, CDR2 SYDVKM. This CDR3 is built from 15 residues. The CDR3 protein is CASSLPPPGYGELFF. CDR3 in DNA: TGTGCCAGCAGTTTACCCCCCCCCGGGTACGGGGAGCTGTTTTTT.

The genes are TRBV18 and TRBJ2-2; TRBD2 matches at 10 bases. The CDR3 length is 17 residues. J lost 3 bases, V lost 3 bases, and 7 bases had no gene match. The germline V gene has CDR1 KGHSH and CDR2 LQKENI. The DNA of the CDR3 is TGTGCCAGCTCACCGGGGCTAGCGGGAGCGGACACCGGGGAGCTGTTTTTT. The encoded protein is CASSPGLAGADTGELFF.

A single count supports this clone. V gene TRBV7-7 combines with J gene TRBJ2-1, with D unresolved. CDR1 is SSHAT, CDR2 FNYEAQ, per germline (reference sequence). The CDR3 is 15 residues long. Trimming left V 5 bases short and J 3 bases short, with 14 bases between. CDR3 DNA: TGTGCCAGCAGCCCAGAACAGACGCTCTACAATGAGCAGTTCTTC. As protein: CASSPEQTLYNEQFF.

Comment on this clone: The sample has other DNA sequences that encode this CDR3 too. J is TRBJ2-1 and V is TRBV5-1, with 13 bases identical to TRBD2. The CDR3 sequence is 14 residues long. Trimming cost V 4 bases and J 9 bases; bases outside gene matches: 4. The germline CDR1 and CDR2 sequences are SGHRS and YFSETQ. CDR3 sequence (DNA): TGCGCCAGCAGCCCCGGGACTAGCGGGACTGAGCAGTTCTTC. This translates into CASSPGTSGTEQFF.

V is TRBV15 and J is TRBJ1-3; TRBD1 is a possible D gene (6 bases). Germline CDR1 is LNHNV and CDR2 is YYDKDF (reference sequence). There are 16 residues in the CDR3. V shed 3 bases and J shed 4 bases, with 16 bases lying between them. This CDR3 is CATSSRIRGQGNTIYF. The DNA for the CDR3 is TGTGCCACCAGCAGTAGGATCAGGGGCCAAGGAAACACCATATATTTT. Variable domain in full (rest from reference TRBV15 and TRBJ1-3): DAMVIQNPRYQVTQFGKPVTLSCSQTLNHNVMYWYQQKSSQAPKLLFHYYDKDFNNEADTPDNFQSRRPNTSFCFLDIRSPGLGDTAMYLCATSSRIRGQGNTIYFGEGSWLTVV.

This chain links TRBV6-1 with TRBJ2-3; 7 bases map to TRBD2. This CDR3 comprises 14 residues. The germline gives CDR1 MNHNS, CDR2 SASEGT. The V gene end was trimmed by 3 bases and the J gene end by 7 bases; junction bases not matched to a gene: 7. CDR3 amino acids: CASSEVWTRNTQYF. The DNA for the CDR3 is TGTGCCAGCAGTGAGGTTTGGACTAGGAATACGCAGTATTTT.

The chain links TRBV18 to TRBJ2-1; D may be TRBD1 (6 bases). This CDR3 spans 12 amino acids. CDR1 and CDR2 (germline): KGHSH, LQKENI. Trimming took off 4 bases at V and 10 bases at J, with 11 bases between the two ends. CDR3 protein: CASSQKGTEQFF. The CDR3 DNA sequence: TGTGCCAGCTCACAAAAGGGGACAGAGCAGTTCTTC. The full variable domain, rest sourced from reference TRBV18 and TRBJ2-1, is NAGVMQNPRHLVRRRGQEARLRCSPMKGHSHVYWYRQLPEEGLKFMVYLQKENIIDESGMPKERFSAEFPKEGPSILRIQQVVRGDSAAYFCASSQKGTEQFFGPGTRLTVL.

This clone came up once. The V gene is TRBV5-4, the J gene TRBJ1-3; TRBD1 aligns across 8 bases. Trimming at V came to 0 bases and at J to 2 bases, leaving 7 bases not matched to a gene. CDR1 is SGHNT and CDR2 is YYREEE in the germline V gene (reference sequence). This CDR3 spans 17 amino acids. CDR3 sequence (DNA): TGTGCCAGCAGCTTGGCCGGTCAGGGGGCCGCTGGAAACACCATATATTTT. This sequence encodes CASSLAGQGAAGNTIYF. Based on the CDR3 plus reference TRBV5-4 and TRBJ1-3, the full variable domain is ETGVTQSPTHLIKTRGQQVTLRCSSQSGHNTVSWYQQALGQGPQFIFQYYREEENGRGNFPPRFSGLQFPNYSSELNVNALELDDSALYLCASSLAGQGAAGNTIYFGEGSWLTVV.